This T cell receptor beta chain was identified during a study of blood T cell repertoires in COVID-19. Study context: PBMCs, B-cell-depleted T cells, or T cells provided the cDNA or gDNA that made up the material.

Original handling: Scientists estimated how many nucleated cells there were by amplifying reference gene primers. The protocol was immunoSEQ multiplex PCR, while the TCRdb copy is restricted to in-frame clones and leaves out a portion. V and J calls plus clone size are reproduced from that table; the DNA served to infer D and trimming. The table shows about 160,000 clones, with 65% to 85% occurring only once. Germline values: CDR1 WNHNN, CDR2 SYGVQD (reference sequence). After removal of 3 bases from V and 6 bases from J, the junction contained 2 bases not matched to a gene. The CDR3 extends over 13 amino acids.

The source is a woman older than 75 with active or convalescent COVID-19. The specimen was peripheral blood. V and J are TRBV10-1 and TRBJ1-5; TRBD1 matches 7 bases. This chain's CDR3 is CASSEQGSQPQHF. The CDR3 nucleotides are TGCGCCAGCAGTGAACAGGGGAGTCAGCCCCAGCATTTT.